The sequence of this T cell receptor beta chain was determined in a study of blood T cell repertoires in COVID-19. Study as a whole: There were acute and convalescent COVID-19 samples, and they came from the United States, Italy and Spain.

Sequencing was performed with immunoSEQ multiplex PCR; in TCRdb, only in-frame clones are kept and a portion is missing. The profile shows roughly 500,000 clones, 85% to 90% of them singletons. This study enrolled people aged roughly 18 to 89 from about two dozen US geographic areas. This CDR3 contains 15 residues. Germline V gene lookup returns CDR1 LGHNA and CDR2 YSLEER. J was trimmed by 2 bases and V by 3 bases; bases with no gene match: 3. The TCR comes from a woman between 40 and 55 years old who had recovered from COVID-19. The V gene is TRBV4-3, the J gene TRBJ2-5; 10 nucleotides agree with TRBD2. Sample: PBMCs or T cells enriched from blood (not recorded which). CDR3 loop: CASSQGLAPQETQYF. The DNA of the CDR3 is TGCGCCAGCAGCCAGGGACTAGCGCCTCAAGAGACCCAGTACTTC.